The T cell receptor (beta chain) described here comes from a study of T cells in Graves' hyperthyroidism and ophthalmopathy. The germline V and J ends were trimmed by 5 bases and 0 bases, with 11 bases remaining between them. The CDR3 length is 14 residues. Germline CDR1 is DFQATT and CDR2 is SNEGSKA (reference sequence). This clonotype was recorded a few times. RNA transcripts yielded amplified TCR beta CDR3 regions. A first-round RT-PCR of the TCR CDR3 used the HTBI primer set. TCRdb re-called the multiplex PCR reads through MiXCR, storing one row per CDR3 protein. The sample lists around 400,000 distinct CDR3 sequences, roughly 15% seen once, with under 25% in the top ten.

Sequenced: blood. This rearrangement joins TRBV20-1 to TRBJ2-4; D might be TRBD1 (6 bases). The origin of this receptor is a woman aged 55-69 years with Graves' ophthalmopathy. As DNA, the CDR3 is TGCAGTGCTGAAGGACAGATAGCCAAAAACATTCAGTACTTC. This codes for CSAEGQIAKNIQYF.